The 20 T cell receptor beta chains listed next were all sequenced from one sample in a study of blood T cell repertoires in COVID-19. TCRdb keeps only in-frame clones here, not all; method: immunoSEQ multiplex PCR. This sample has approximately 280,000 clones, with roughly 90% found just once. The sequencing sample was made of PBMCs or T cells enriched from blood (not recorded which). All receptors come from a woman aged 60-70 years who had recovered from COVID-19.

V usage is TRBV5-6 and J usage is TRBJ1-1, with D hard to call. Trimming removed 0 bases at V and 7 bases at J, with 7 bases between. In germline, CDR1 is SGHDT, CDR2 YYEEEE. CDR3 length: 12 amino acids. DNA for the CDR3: TGTGCCAGCAGCTTGGCGAGGGTTGAAGCTTTCTTT. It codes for CASSLARVEAFF.

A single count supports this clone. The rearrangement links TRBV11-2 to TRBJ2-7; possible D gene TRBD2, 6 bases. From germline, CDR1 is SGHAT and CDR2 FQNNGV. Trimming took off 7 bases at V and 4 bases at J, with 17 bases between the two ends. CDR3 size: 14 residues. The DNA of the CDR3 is TGTGCCAGCACCCCGTCAGGAGGGGAGTACGAGCAGTACTTC. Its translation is CASTPSGGEYEQYF. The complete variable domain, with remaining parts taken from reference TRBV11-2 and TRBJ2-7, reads EAGVAQSPRYKIIEKRQSVAFWCNPISGHATLYWYQQILGQGPKLLIQFQNNGVVDDSQLPKDRFSAERLKGVDSTLKIQPAKLEDSAVYLCASTPSGGEYEQYFGPGTRLTVT.

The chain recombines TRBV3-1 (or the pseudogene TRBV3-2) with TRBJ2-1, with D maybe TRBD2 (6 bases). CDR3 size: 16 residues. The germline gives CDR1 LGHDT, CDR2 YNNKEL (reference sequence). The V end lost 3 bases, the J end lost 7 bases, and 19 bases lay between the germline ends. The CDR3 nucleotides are TGTGCCAGCAGCCACCTCGGGCGGGACCAAAGGAATGAGCAGTTCTTC. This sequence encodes CASSHLGRDQRNEQFF.

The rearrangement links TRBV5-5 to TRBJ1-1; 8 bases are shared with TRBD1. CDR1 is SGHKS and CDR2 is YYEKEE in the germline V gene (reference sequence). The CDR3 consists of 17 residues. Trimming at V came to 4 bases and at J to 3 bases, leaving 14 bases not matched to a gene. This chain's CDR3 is CASSPDRAFVPDTEAFF. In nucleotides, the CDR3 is TGTGCCAGCAGCCCGGACAGGGCCTTCGTTCCGGACACTGAAGCTTTCTTT.

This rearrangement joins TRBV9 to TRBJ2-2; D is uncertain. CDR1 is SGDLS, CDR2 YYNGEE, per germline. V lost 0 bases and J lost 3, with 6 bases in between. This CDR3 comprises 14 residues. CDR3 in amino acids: CASSVDPDTGELFF. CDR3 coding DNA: TGTGCCAGCAGCGTAGATCCAGACACCGGGGAGCTGTTTTTT.

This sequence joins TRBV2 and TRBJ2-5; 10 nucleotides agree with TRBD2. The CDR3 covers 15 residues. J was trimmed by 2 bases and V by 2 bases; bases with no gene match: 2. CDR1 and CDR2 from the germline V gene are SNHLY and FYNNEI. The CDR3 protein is CASSELAGVQETQYF. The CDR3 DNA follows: TGTGCCAGCAGTGAACTAGCGGGGGTTCAAGAGACCCAGTACTTC.

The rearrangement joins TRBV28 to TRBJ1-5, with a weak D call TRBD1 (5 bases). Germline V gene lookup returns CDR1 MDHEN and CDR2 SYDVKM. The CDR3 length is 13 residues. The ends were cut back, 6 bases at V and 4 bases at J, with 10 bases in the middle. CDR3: CASRDSSNQPQHF. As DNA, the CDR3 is TGTGCCAGCAGAGACAGCTCTAATCAGCCCCAGCATTTT.

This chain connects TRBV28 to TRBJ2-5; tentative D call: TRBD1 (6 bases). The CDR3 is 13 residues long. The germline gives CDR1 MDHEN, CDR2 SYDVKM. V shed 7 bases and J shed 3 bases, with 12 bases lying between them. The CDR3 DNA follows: TGTGCCAGCATCGGACAGCCTAAAGAGACCCAGTACTTC. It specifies CASIGQPKETQYF.

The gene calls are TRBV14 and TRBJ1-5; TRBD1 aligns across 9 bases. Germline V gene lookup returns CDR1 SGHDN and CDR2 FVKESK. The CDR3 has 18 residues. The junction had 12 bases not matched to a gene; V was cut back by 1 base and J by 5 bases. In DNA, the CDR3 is TGTGCCAGCAGCCAAGCCGACGACAGGGGGAAGATGGATCAGCCCCAGCATTTT. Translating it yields CASSQADDRGKMDQPQHF.

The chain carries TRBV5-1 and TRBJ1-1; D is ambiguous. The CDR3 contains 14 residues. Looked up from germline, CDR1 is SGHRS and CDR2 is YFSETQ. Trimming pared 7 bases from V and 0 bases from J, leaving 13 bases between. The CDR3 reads CASAGSAMNTEAFF. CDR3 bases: TGCGCCAGCGCGGGTTCAGCAATGAACACTGAAGCTTTCTTT.

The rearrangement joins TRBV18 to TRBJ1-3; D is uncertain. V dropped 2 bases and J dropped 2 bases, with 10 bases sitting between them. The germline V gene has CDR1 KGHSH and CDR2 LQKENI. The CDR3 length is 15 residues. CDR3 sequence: CASSPTVVTGNTIYF. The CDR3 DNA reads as TGTGCCAGCTCACCAACGGTGGTTACTGGAAACACCATATATTTT.

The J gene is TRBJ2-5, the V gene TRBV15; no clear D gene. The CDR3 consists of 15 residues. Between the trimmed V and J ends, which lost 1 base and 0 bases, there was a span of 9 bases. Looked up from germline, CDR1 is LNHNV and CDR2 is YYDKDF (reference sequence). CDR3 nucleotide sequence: TGTGCCACCAGCAGAGGTAACAGAAACCAAGAGACCCAGTACTTC. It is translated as CATSRGNRNQETQYF.

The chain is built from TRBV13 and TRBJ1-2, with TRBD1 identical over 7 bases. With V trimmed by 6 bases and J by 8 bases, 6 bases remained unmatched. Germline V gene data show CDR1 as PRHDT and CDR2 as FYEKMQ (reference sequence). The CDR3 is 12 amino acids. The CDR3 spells CASSPTGDGYTF. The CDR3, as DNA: TGTGCCAGCAGTCCCACAGGGGACGGCTACACCTTC.

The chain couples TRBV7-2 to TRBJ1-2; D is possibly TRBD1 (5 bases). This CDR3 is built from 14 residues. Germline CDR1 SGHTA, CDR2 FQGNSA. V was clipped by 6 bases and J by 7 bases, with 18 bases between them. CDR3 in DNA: TGTGCCAGCAGTCCTGGACACCCGCACAGTGGCTACACCTTC. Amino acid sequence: CASSPGHPHSGYTF.

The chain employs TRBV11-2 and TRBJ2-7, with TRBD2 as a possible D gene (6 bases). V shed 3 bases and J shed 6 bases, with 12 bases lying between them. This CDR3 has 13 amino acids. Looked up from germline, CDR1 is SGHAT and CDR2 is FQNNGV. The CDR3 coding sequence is TGTGCCAGCAGCTTTGGGGGGACTCTCGAGCAGTACTTC. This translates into CASSFGGTLEQYF.

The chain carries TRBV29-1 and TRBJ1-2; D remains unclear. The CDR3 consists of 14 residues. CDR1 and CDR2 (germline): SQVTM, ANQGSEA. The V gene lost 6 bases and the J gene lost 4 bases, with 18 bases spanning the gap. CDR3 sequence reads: CSVRGNQQPYGYTF. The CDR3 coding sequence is TGCAGCGTCCGAGGGAACCAACAACCCTATGGCTACACCTTC.

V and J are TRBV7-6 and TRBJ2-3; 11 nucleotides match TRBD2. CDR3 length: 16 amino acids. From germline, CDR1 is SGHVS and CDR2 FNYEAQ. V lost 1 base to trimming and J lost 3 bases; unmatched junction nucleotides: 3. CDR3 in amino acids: CASSLEGTSGTDTQYF. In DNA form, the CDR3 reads TGTGCCAGCAGCTTAGAAGGGACTAGCGGAACAGATACGCAGTATTTT.

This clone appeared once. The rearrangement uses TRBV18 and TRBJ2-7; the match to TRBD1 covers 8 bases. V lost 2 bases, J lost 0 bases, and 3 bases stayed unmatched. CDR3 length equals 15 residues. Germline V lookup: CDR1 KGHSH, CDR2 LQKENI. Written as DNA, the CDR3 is TGTGCCAGCTCACCAAGGGACAGGAGCTCCTACGAGCAGTACTTC. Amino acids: CASSPRDRSSYEQYF. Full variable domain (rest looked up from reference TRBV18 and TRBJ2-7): NAGVMQNPRHLVRRRGQEARLRCSPMKGHSHVYWYRQLPEEGLKFMVYLQKENIIDESGMPKERFSAEFPKEGPSILRIQQVVRGDSAAYFCASSPRDRSSYEQYFGPGTRLTVT.

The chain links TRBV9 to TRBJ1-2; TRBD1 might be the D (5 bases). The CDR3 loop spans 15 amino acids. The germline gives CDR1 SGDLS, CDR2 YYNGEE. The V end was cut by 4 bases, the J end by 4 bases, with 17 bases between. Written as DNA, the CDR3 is TGTGCCAGCAGCACTTCCAGGGCCCTCGGCTATGGCTACACCTTC. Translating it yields CASSTSRALGYGYTF.

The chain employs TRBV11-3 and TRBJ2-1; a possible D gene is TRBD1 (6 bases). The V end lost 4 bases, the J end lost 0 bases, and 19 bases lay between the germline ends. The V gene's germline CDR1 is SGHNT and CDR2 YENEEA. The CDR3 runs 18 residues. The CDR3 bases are TGTGCCAGCAGCTCCCGCCTCCTACAGGGTTACTCCTACAATGAGCAGTTCTTC. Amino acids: CASSSRLLQGYSYNEQFF.